The T cell receptor (beta chain) under discussion was sequenced for a study of cytomegalovirus exposure and HLA in healthy donors. Study conclusions and caveats: At a 0.05 false discovery rate, a later analysis found 16,951 TCR beta sequences to be associated with HLA alleles. A later analysis by the authors found several of the most significant clusters apparently linked to common viral pathogens.

Note on this clone: The target antigen is unknown.

60 Vbeta and 13 Jbeta primers were used in PCR. Assay: immunoSEQ multiplex PCR; the TCRdb copy retains only in-frame clones and omits some. The sample includes some 150,000 clones, 79% of them seen just once. Trimming cost V 2 bases and J 3 bases; bases outside gene matches: 10. Germline V lookup: CDR1 SGHRS, CDR2 YFSETQ. CDR3 size: 17 residues. The sequenced sample was PBMCs. The rearrangement uses TRBV5-1 and TRBJ2-2, with 7 bases identical to TRBD2. The sequence came from a middle-aged man in good health and CMV-seropositive. The CDR3 bases are TGCGCCAGCAGCTTCTTTGGGCGGGAGACCCACACCGGGGAGCTGTTTTTT. The encoded protein is CASSFFGRETHTGELFF.